The T cell receptor beta chain under discussion was sequenced for a study of shared clonotypes between healthy human individuals. Background on the study: The composition of the donors was a couple of women and a few men aged 18 to 49. The plates for each donor numbered three CD4 naive, three CD4 memory, two CD8 naive and one CD8 memory.

Naive CD8 isolation took CD45RO-negative cells positively selected for CCR7 and excluded terminally differentiated effector memory CD45RA+ cells. As processed by the authors: For the immunoSEQ data, sequences were junction-only without quality scores, so filtering differed. The assay was immunoSEQ multiplex PCR, and TCRdb's table has in-frame clones only and misses some. That table gives V, J and clone size, and the DNA gave D and trimming. The table has some 2.1 million clones, around 93% seen once; the top ten hold around 1.8%. Germline lookup yields CDR1 MNHNY and CDR2 SVGAGI (reference sequence). Between the trimmed V and J ends, which lost 4 bases and 0 bases, there was a span of 10 bases. The CDR3 covers 15 residues. Concerning this clone: The antigen is not known.

Whole-study findings and limits: Sequencing depth was expected to affect clonotype sharing among donors.

The TCR sequence derives from a man between 18 and 29 years old in good health. Some clones in this sample may be carry-over from other donors' samples. The chain links TRBV6-6 to TRBJ2-1, with D possibly being TRBD2 (6 bases). The sequencing sample was made of naive CD8+ T cells from PBMCs. The CDR3 DNA reads as TGTGCCAGCAGTTCGGGGGAGAGCTCCTACAATGAGCAGTTCTTC. Its translation: CASSSGESSYNEQFF.